This T cell receptor beta chain was sequenced during a study of cytomegalovirus exposure and HLA in healthy donors. Of note for this clone: The antigen is unknown.

General observations from the study: Highest at DRB1 and lowest at HLA-C, TCR association rates differed among HLA loci in a later analysis. Several of the most significant clusters appeared, in a later analysis, to be linked to common viral pathogens.

This CDR3 has 14 amino acids. Germline loops: CDR1 SGHKS, CDR2 YYEKEE (reference sequence). J lost 4 bases, V lost 3 bases, and 5 bases had no gene match. Amplification used 60 Vbeta primers and 13 Jbeta primers. Repertoires were generated with immunoSEQ multiplex PCR, while TCRdb's copy carries only in-frame clones and drops some. In the table there are 95,000 to 110,000 clones, around two thirds of which are singletons. The sequence came from a woman aged 40 to 50 in good health and CMV-seropositive. The specimen was PBMCs. V is TRBV5-5 and J is TRBJ1-2, with TRBD1 matching over 8 bases. In DNA form, the CDR3 reads TGTGCCAGCAGCTCGGGACAGGCGGCCTATGGCTACACCTTC. Translation: CASSSGQAAYGYTF.